These 17 T cell receptor beta chains originate from one sample sequenced in a study of cytomegalovirus exposure and HLA in healthy donors. Primers for the PCR totalled 60 Vbeta and 13 Jbeta. TCRdb keeps only in-frame clones here, not all; method: immunoSEQ multiplex PCR. Of about 120,000 clones listed, roughly 70% are singletons. The sample comprised PBMCs. These TCRs come from a woman aged 18-29 years in good health and CMV-seronegative.

J is TRBJ2-3 and V is TRBV7-2; TRBD1 is a possible D gene (6 bases). CDR1 SGHTA and CDR2 FQGNSA come from the germline V gene. The CDR3 runs 14 residues. Deletions cut 3 bases from V and 2 bases from J, with 9 bases between. The CDR3 bases are TGTGCCAGCAGCTTCGACAGGTACACAGATACGCAGTATTTT. Its translation: CASSFDRYTDTQYF.

The rearrangement joins TRBV9 to TRBJ2-1, with D perhaps matching TRBD1 (5 bases). The germline CDR1 and CDR2 sequences are SGDLS and YYNGEE. The CDR3 spans 15 residues. V lost 3 bases and J 7 bases, leaving 17 bases between the germline ends. The chain's CDR3 is CASSASDRSWNEQFF. The CDR3 bases are TGTGCCAGCAGCGCATCCGACAGATCATGGAATGAGCAGTTCTTC.

V and J are TRBV6-1 and TRBJ1-1; 7 bases align to TRBD1. J gave up 2 bases and V 6 bases, and 3 bases lay outside the gene matches. The CDR3 sequence is 13 residues long. Germline assignment: CDR1 MNHNS and CDR2 SASEGT. CDR3 coding DNA: TGTGCCAGCAGAGGACAGGCCAACACTGAAGCTTTCTTT. Translated: CASRGQANTEAFF.

The rearrangement links TRBV7-6 to TRBJ1-5, with TRBD1 matching over 10 bases. Germline V lookup: CDR1 SGHVS, CDR2 FNYEAQ. CDR3 size: 14 residues. V lost 5 bases to trimming and J lost 10 bases; unmatched junction nucleotides: 8. The CDR3, as DNA: TGTGCCAGCAGCGTAGGTGACAGGGGGCCCCCCCAGCATTTT. Protein: CASSVGDRGPPQHF.

The chain combines TRBV30 with TRBJ2-3; tentative D call: TRBD1 (6 bases). Between the trimmed V and J ends, which lost 5 bases and 5 bases, there was a span of 14 bases. Germline loops: CDR1 GTSNPN, CDR2 SVGIG (reference sequence). CDR3 length: 13 residues. CDR3: CAWLRGKGDTQYF. CDR3 DNA sequence: TGTGCCTGGTTGAGGGGGAAGGGAGATACGCAGTATTTT. Variable domain in full (rest from reference TRBV30 and TRBJ2-3): SQTIHQWPATLVQPVGSPLSLECTVEGTSNPNLYWYRQAAGRGLQLLFYSVGIGQISSEVPQNLSASRPQDRQFILSSKKLLLSDSGFYLCAWLRGKGDTQYFGPGTRLTVL.

This chain connects TRBV5-1 to TRBJ2-1; 13 bases map to TRBD2. With V trimmed by 0 bases and J by 0 bases, 6 bases remained unmatched. The CDR3 is made up of 19 amino acids. Germline CDR1 SGHRS, CDR2 YFSETQ. The CDR3 nucleotides read TGCGCCAGCAGCTTGGCTATACTAGCGGGGGGGTTCTCCTACAATGAGCAGTTCTTC. This translates into CASSLAILAGGFSYNEQFF.

This chain connects TRBV4-1 to TRBJ1-5, with D unclear. The CDR3 has 12 residues. Germline CDR1 reads MGHRA; CDR2 reads YSYEKL. The V end lost 0 bases, the J end lost 7 bases, and 4 bases lay between the germline ends. The CDR3 DNA sequence: TGCGCCAGCAGCCAAGAGGGCCAGCCCCAGCATTTT. Amino acid sequence: CASSQEGQPQHF.

This rearrangement joins TRBV4-1 to TRBJ1-1; D not certain. This CDR3 contains 14 residues. The ends were cut back, 4 bases at V and 3 bases at J, with 12 bases in the middle. Germline V gene lookup returns CDR1 MGHRA and CDR2 YSYEKL. The CDR3 spells CASSPRGYDTEAFF. Written as DNA, the CDR3 is TGCGCCAGCAGCCCCCGAGGGTACGACACTGAAGCTTTCTTT.

This chain joins TRBV29-1 and TRBJ1-1; 9 nucleotides line up with TRBD1. This CDR3 is built from 19 residues. Germline V gives CDR1 SQVTM, CDR2 ANQGSEA. J was trimmed by 1 base and V by 5 bases; bases with no gene match: 20. The CDR3 loop reads CSVPPVGTGSILENTEAFF. The CDR3, as DNA: TGCAGCGTTCCCCCCGTGGGGACAGGGAGCATCCTGGAGAACACTGAAGCTTTCTTT.

This rearrangement joins TRBV9 to TRBJ2-1, with 12 nucleotides matching TRBD2. This CDR3 is 16 amino acids long. Germline CDR1 reads SGDLS; CDR2 reads YYNGEE. The trim removed 3 bases at V and 3 bases at J, leaving 4 bases unmatched. Here the CDR3 DNA reads TGTGCCAGCAGCGCCACTAGCGGGGGGAACTACAATGAGCAGTTCTTC. This codes for CASSATSGGNYNEQFF.

The gene calls are TRBV15 and TRBJ1-2, with 7 bases matching TRBD1. Germline CDR1 is LNHNV and CDR2 is YYDKDF (reference sequence). V shed 0 bases, J shed 6 bases, and the junction held 7 bases outside the gene matches. This CDR3 has 15 amino acids. The CDR3 loop reads CATSRERQGRDGYTF. The CDR3 DNA reads as TGTGCCACCAGCAGAGAAAGACAGGGAAGGGATGGCTACACCTTC. The full variable domain, its missing parts supplied by reference TRBV15 and TRBJ1-2, is DAMVIQNPRYQVTQFGKPVTLSCSQTLNHNVMYWYQQKSSQAPKLLFHYYDKDFNNEADTPDNFQSRRPNTSFCFLDIRSPGLGDTAMYLCATSRERQGRDGYTFGSGTRLTVV.

The CDR3: CASSYSRPTGGDFF. The DNA for the CDR3 is TGTGCCAGCAGTTACTCGAGGCCAACAGGGGGCGACTTCTTT. The rearrangement links TRBV6-6 to TRBJ1-1; 9 bases fit TRBD1. The trim removed 0 bases at V and 14 bases at J, leaving 10 bases unmatched. The CDR3 is made up of 14 amino acids. The germline V gene has CDR1 MNHNY and CDR2 SVGAGI (reference sequence).

This clone came up a few times. The gene calls are TRBV12-5 and TRBJ1-5; TRBD1 is a possible D gene (6 bases). The CDR3 contains 14 residues. The V and J ends lost 6 bases and 1 base respectively, with 10 bases between them. Germline-derived CDR1 and CDR2 are LGHNT and FRNRAP. CDR3 region: CASGPDRSNQPQHF. Written as DNA, the CDR3 is TGTGCTAGTGGACCTGACAGGAGCAATCAGCCCCAGCATTTT.

This chain connects TRBV6-1 to TRBJ2-7; perhaps TRBD1 as D (6 bases). CDR3 length: 15 residues. CDR1 and CDR2 (germline): MNHNS, SASEGT. V lost 0 bases, J lost 2 bases, and 11 bases lay in between. The CDR3 region has the DNA TGTGCCAGCAGTGAAGCGAGTGGACAGACCTACGAGCAGTACTTC. Protein: CASSEASGQTYEQYF.

The chain employs TRBV30 and TRBJ2-7; D uncertain. Near its end, the DNA agrees better with TRBJ2-1, so the J call may be wrong. CDR3 length equals 14 residues. Per the germline V gene, CDR1 is GTSNPN and CDR2 is SVGIG (reference sequence). DNA for the CDR3: TGTGCCTGGAGTAGGATACAGATCTACAATGAGCAGTTCTTC. Its protein product is CAWSRIQIYNEQFF.

This chain links TRBV30 with TRBJ1-6; the D gene is possibly TRBD1 (6 bases). The CDR3 has 17 residues. In germline, CDR1 is GTSNPN, CDR2 SVGIG (reference sequence). V was shortened by 4 bases and J by 0 bases, with 16 bases between the two germline ends. The CDR3 is CAWNKDRTGSYNSPLHF. The CDR3 coding sequence is TGTGCCTGGAACAAAGACAGGACCGGCTCCTATAATTCACCCCTCCACTTT.

The rearrangement joins TRBV5-6 to TRBJ2-3; 13 nucleotides match TRBD2. V shed 4 bases and J 2 bases; nucleotides not matched to a gene: 7. There are 17 residues in the CDR3. CDR1 is SGHDT, CDR2 YYEEEE, per germline. As DNA, the CDR3 is TGTGCCAGCAGCCAAGGACTAGCGGGGGCCCCCACAGATACGCAGTATTTT. This sequence encodes CASSQGLAGAPTDTQYF.